The 9 T cell receptor beta chains below were found in one sample sequenced in a study of blood T cell repertoires in COVID-19. The table came from immunoSEQ multiplex PCR; TCRdb's copy has only in-frame clones and leaves some out. The sample has approximately 440,000 clones, roughly 88% seen once; the top ten hold about 0.57%. Sequencing used PBMCs or T cells enriched from blood (not recorded which). The receptors shown here come from a man aged 18 to 29 who had recovered from COVID-19.

This clone appeared a few times. The chain is built from TRBV5-1 and TRBJ1-2; 7 nucleotides align to TRBD1. The CDR3 sequence is 12 residues long. J gave up 6 bases and V 4 bases, and 3 bases lay outside the gene matches. CDR1 is SGHRS, CDR2 YFSETQ, per germline. The chain's CDR3 is CASSGTADGYTF. The CDR3 coding sequence is TGCGCCAGCAGCGGGACAGCTGATGGCTACACCTTC. Together with reference TRBV5-1 and TRBJ1-2, the CDR3 gives the full variable domain: KAGVTQTPRYLIKTRGQQVTLSCSPISGHRSVSWYQQTPGQGLQFLFEYFSETQRNKGNFPGRFSGRQFSNSRSEMNVSTLELGDSALYLCASSGTADGYTFGSGTRLTVV.

The chain is built from TRBV7-9 and TRBJ1-6; TRBD1 matches 9 bases. The CDR3 is 16 residues long. Germline assignment: CDR1 SEHNR and CDR2 FQNEAQ (reference sequence). J gave up 6 bases and V 5 bases, and 8 bases lay outside the gene matches. The DNA for the CDR3 is TGTGCCAGCAGCGAACAGGGGGCATTTTCTAATTCACCCCTCCACTTT. This codes for CASSEQGAFSNSPLHF.

V is TRBV6-5 and J is TRBJ2-7; the match to TRBD1 covers 8 bases. Trimming removed 5 bases from V and 0 bases from J; junction bases left unmatched: 6. From germline, CDR1 is MNHEY and CDR2 SVGAGI. This CDR3 spans 15 amino acids. CDR3 sequence reads: CASSPQGVSSYEQYF. In nucleotides, the CDR3 is TGTGCCAGCAGTCCACAGGGGGTAAGCTCCTACGAGCAGTACTTC.

This clone appeared once. The chain links TRBV7-2 to TRBJ2-3; 9 bases are a match to TRBD2. The CDR3 is made up of 17 amino acids. The junction had 11 bases not matched to a gene; V was cut back by 2 bases and J by 5 bases. The V gene's germline CDR1 is SGHTA and CDR2 FQGNSA. The CDR3 nucleotides are TGTGCCAGCAGCTTACGGGCCAGCGGGGGGTACATAGATACGCAGTATTTT. Translating gives CASSLRASGGYIDTQYF.

The chain recombines TRBV30 with TRBJ1-2; D perhaps matches TRBD1 (5 bases). Germline V lookup: CDR1 GTSNPN, CDR2 SVGIG (reference sequence). The CDR3 is made up of 13 amino acids. Deletions cut 3 bases from V and 0 bases from J, with 8 bases between. The CDR3 spells CAWRVGANYGYTF. CDR3 sequence (DNA): TGTGCCTGGAGAGTAGGGGCTAACTATGGCTACACCTTC.

The V gene is TRBV27, the J gene TRBJ1-3; 7 bases align to TRBD1. CDR3 length: 16 amino acids. After removal of 5 bases from V and 0 bases from J, the junction contained 7 bases not matched to a gene. CDR1 is MNHEY and CDR2 is SMNVEV in the germline V gene (reference sequence). CDR3 in amino acids: CASSPLGQPSGNTIYF. DNA of the CDR3: TGTGCCAGCAGTCCCCTGGGACAGCCCTCTGGAAACACCATATATTTT.

This rearrangement joins TRBV3-1 (or the pseudogene TRBV3-2) to TRBJ2-4; maybe TRBD1 (6 bases). V shed 1 base and J shed 3 bases, with 13 bases lying between them. Germline V gives CDR1 LGHDT, CDR2 YNNKEL (reference sequence). The CDR3 is 16 amino acids. For the CDR3, the DNA is TGTGCCAGCAGCCAAGCCCCCCCAGGGGTCAAAAACATTCAGTACTTC. Its translation: CASSQAPPGVKNIQYF.

This sequence joins TRBV19 and TRBJ1-5, with D possibly TRBD1 on 5 matching bases. The CDR3 is 14 residues long. Germline V CDR1 and CDR2: LNHDA, SQIVND (reference sequence). Trimming stripped 5 bases from V and 4 bases from J, with 12 bases between. CDR3 sequence reads: CASSSPGLNQPQHF. In DNA, the CDR3 is TGTGCCAGTAGTTCCCCGGGACTTAATCAGCCCCAGCATTTT.

The rearrangement joins TRBV3-1 (or the pseudogene TRBV3-2) to TRBJ2-3; D perhaps matches TRBD1 (5 bases). Trimming stripped 0 bases from V and 2 bases from J, with 6 bases between. Germline lookup yields CDR1 LGHDT and CDR2 YNNKEL (reference sequence). The CDR3 contains 14 residues. The CDR3 here is CASSQETVTDTQYF. CDR3 DNA: TGTGCCAGCAGCCAAGAGACAGTCACAGATACGCAGTATTTT.